This TCR beta chain is drawn from a study of regulatory T cells in long-lasting Graves disease. The study's findings and limits: Persistent disease was characterized by preferential usage of TRBV28, TRBJ1-2 and TRBJ2-5.

The sample's time point: newly diagnosed GD, antithyroid drugs for less than 3 months. Isolated PBMC RNA provided the starting material for the TCR library. Construction of the TCR beta libraries employed iRepertoire HTBI primers in conjunction with Arm-PCR of CDR3 regions. TCRdb analysed the multiplex PCR reads with MiXCR anew, one entry per CDR3 protein. The table records some 450,000 distinct CDR3 sequences, about 17% of them present only once. Germline CDR1 reads SQVTM; CDR2 reads ANQGSEA. V shed 0 bases and J shed 5 bases, with 10 bases lying between them. The CDR3 totals 13 residues. This clonotype was observed many times. Its antigen is unidentified. The sample was also linked to a second study, of T cells in Graves' hyperthyroidism and ophthalmopathy.

The rearrangement uses TRBV29-1 and TRBJ1-2; D remains ambiguous. This TCR was sampled from a woman in her thirties with Graves disease. Sequenced material: peripheral blood mononuclear cells (PBMCs), taken at new diagnosis, from a patient treated with antithyroid drugs. In nucleotides, the CDR3 is TGCAGCGTTGAAGAAAGGGTAGGGTATGGCTACACCTTC. Translation: CSVEERVGYGYTF.